A single sample is the source of the 14 T cell receptor beta chains below, sequenced in a study of blood T cells in healthy people across ages. Sample-barcoded 5' priming and a J-beta primer mix drove a second PCR of about 6 to 12 cycles. TCRdb analysed the 5' RACE reads with MiXCR anew, one entry per CDR3 protein. There are about 1,400,000 distinct CDR3 sequences in the sample; 40% to 50% occur only once, and 6.5% to 10% lies in the top ten. Sequencing was carried out using blood. The receptor set was obtained from a woman aged 18-30 years in good health.

The chain recombines TRBV6-1 with TRBJ2-7, with D unclear. The CDR3 runs 11 residues. The germline CDR1 and CDR2 sequences are MNHNS and SASEGT. Trimming stripped 7 bases from V and 4 bases from J, with 8 bases between. This chain's CDR3 is CASTFRYEQYF. CDR3 coding DNA: TGTGCCAGCACGTTCCGATACGAGCAGTACTTC.

This chain links TRBV4-1 with TRBJ2-7; D is undetermined. The CDR3 spans 14 residues. V was clipped by 0 bases and J by 0 bases, with 6 bases between them. Germline V gene data show CDR1 as MGHRA and CDR2 as YSYEKL. CDR3 sequence: CASSQELSSYEQYF. The CDR3 region has the DNA TGCGCCAGCAGCCAAGAACTAAGCTCCTACGAGCAGTACTTC.

This clonotype was seen only a few times. This chain uses TRBV7-9 with TRBJ2-5, with D perhaps TRBD1 (5 bases). The germline V gene encodes CDR1 SEHNR and CDR2 FQNEAQ (reference sequence). The CDR3 has 15 residues. Trimming left V 0 bases short and J 5 bases short, with 13 bases between. CDR3 nucleotides: TGTGCCAGCAGCTTAGCAGGGGCAGGAAGGGAGACCCAGTACTTC. It is translated as CASSLAGAGRETQYF.

The CDR3 protein is CASSLAQSDNQPQHF. The CDR3, as DNA: TGTGCCAGCAGTTTAGCACAGAGTGACAATCAGCCCCAGCATTTT. The chain carries TRBV28 and TRBJ1-5, with D unresolved. Germline values: CDR1 MDHEN, CDR2 SYDVKM. The CDR3 is 15 amino acids. V lost 2 bases and J 3 bases, leaving 11 bases between the germline ends.

The V gene is TRBV2, the J gene TRBJ1-2; no firm D call. Germline assignment: CDR1 SNHLY and CDR2 FYNNEI. The CDR3 runs to 12 residues. The CDR3 spells CANSRDNYGYTF. CDR3 coding DNA: TGTGCGAACTCCCGAGATAACTATGGCTACACCTTC.

This clonotype was counted only a few times. This sequence joins TRBV9 and TRBJ2-3; D perhaps matches TRBD2 (6 bases). The CDR3 consists of 17 residues. Germline CDR1 reads SGDLS; CDR2 reads YYNGEE. Trimming left V 4 bases short and J 0 bases short, with 18 bases between. The DNA for the CDR3 is TGTGCCAGCAGCCCCACGGGGGACCTACCTAGCACAGATACGCAGTATTTT. Residues: CASSPTGDLPSTDTQYF.

This clonotype was detected a few times. The V gene is TRBV6-2 or TRBV6-3, the J gene TRBJ1-1; 9 nucleotides agree with TRBD1. Germline V lookup: CDR1 MNHEY, CDR2 SVGEGT. The V gene end was trimmed by 2 bases and the J gene end by 5 bases; junction bases not matched to a gene: 9. There are 16 residues in the CDR3. CDR3 bases: TGTGCCAGCAGTTACCCCGGGACAGGGAAAGTGACTGAAGCTTTCTTT. Protein: CASSYPGTGKVTEAFF.

This clonotype was detected only a few times. The chain couples TRBV10-3 to TRBJ2-7; 10 bases match TRBD2. The CDR3 is 14 amino acids. V lost 8 bases and J lost 0; bases outside the gene matches: 4. The germline CDR1 and CDR2 sequences are ENHRY and SYGVKD. This CDR3 reads CAIRTSGSSYEQYF. CDR3 sequence (DNA): TGTGCCATCCGGACTAGCGGATCCTCCTACGAGCAGTACTTC.

This clonotype showed up just a few times. J is TRBJ2-1 and V is TRBV5-1, with unresolved D. Germline values: CDR1 SGHRS, CDR2 YFSETQ. V gave up 4 bases and J gave up 3 bases, with 5 bases separating them. CDR3 length equals 12 residues. This CDR3 reads CASSVHYNEQFF. The CDR3, as DNA: TGCGCCAGCAGCGTGCACTACAATGAGCAGTTCTTC.

The chain recombines TRBV20-1 with TRBJ1-5, with 9 bases identical to TRBD1. The germline V gene encodes CDR1 DFQATT and CDR2 SNEGSKA (reference sequence). CDR3 size: 15 residues. The ends lost 7 bases at V and 3 bases at J; junction bases unmatched: 10. The CDR3 protein is CSVLVGTGYNQPQHF. The CDR3 bases are TGCAGTGTTCTAGTAGGGACAGGGTACAATCAGCCCCAGCATTTT.

This sequence joins TRBV2 and TRBJ2-7, with 9 bases aligning to TRBD2. The CDR3 covers 13 residues. With 6 bases clipped from V and 3 bases from J, the junction kept 3 bases outside the gene matches. CDR1 and CDR2 from the germline V gene are SNHLY and FYNNEI. The CDR3 DNA reads as TGTGCCAGCAGAACTAGCGGGCACTACGAGCAGTACTTC. Its translation: CASRTSGHYEQYF.

The chain combines TRBV18 with TRBJ2-3; perhaps TRBD2 as D (6 bases). The CDR3 is 13 amino acids. Germline CDR1 is KGHSH and CDR2 is LQKENI. The V and J ends lost 8 bases and 2 bases respectively, with 11 bases between them. CDR3 region: CASLEGTTDTQYF. CDR3 nucleotide sequence: TGTGCCAGCCTGGAGGGAACCACAGATACGCAGTATTTT.

This chain joins TRBV7-8 and TRBJ1-1; D unclear. V lost 10 bases to trimming and J lost 1 base, with 13 bases between them. The CDR3 sequence is 13 residues long. Germline CDR1 and CDR2: SGHVS and FQNEAQ. CDR3 sequence (DNA): TGTGCCACCACCGCGGTGAGGAACACTGAAGCTTTCTTT. Encoded protein: CATTAVRNTEAFF.

This clonotype was found a few times. This sequence joins TRBV5-1 and TRBJ1-2, with TRBD1 as a possible D gene (5 bases). The length of the CDR3 is 15 residues. Germline CDR1 SGHRS, CDR2 YFSETQ. Trimming stripped 5 bases from V and 1 base from J, with 15 bases between. The CDR3 region has the DNA TGCGCCAGCAGAGCCTCGGGGGTACTTAACTATGGCTACACCTTC. Translated, it gives CASRASGVLNYGYTF.